The 16 T cell receptor beta chains below were found in one sample sequenced in a study of long-term antiretroviral therapy in people with HIV. The run of the v3.0 immunoSEQ assay was at survey level. This table comes from immunoSEQ multiplex PCR, and its TCRdb copy is limited to in-frame clones, with some not included. The table records more than 20,000 clones, 70% to 85% of them present only once. The specimen was unsorted PBMCs, collected 0.5 years after starting antiretroviral therapy. The receptors were sampled from a man aged 18-30 years with HIV.

The chain combines TRBV30 with TRBJ2-6; D call uncertain. V lost 4 bases, J lost 0 bases, and 13 bases lay in between. CDR1 is GTSNPN, CDR2 SVGIG, per germline (reference sequence). The CDR3 consists of 16 residues. The CDR3 DNA is TGTGCCTGGAATCACCGGACGGTCTCTGGGGCCAACGTCCTGACTTTC. Protein product: CAWNHRTVSGANVLTF.

The gene calls are TRBV7-2 and TRBJ2-7; TRBD1 matches 11 bases. J was trimmed by 6 bases and V by 5 bases; bases with no gene match: 6. Germline V lookup: CDR1 SGHTA, CDR2 FQGNSA. The CDR3 has 14 amino acids. CDR3 sequence reads: CASSHGQGAGEQYF. DNA of the CDR3: TGTGCCAGCAGCCACGGACAGGGGGCAGGCGAGCAGTACTTC.

This clone has a single count. This sequence joins TRBV15 and TRBJ1-2; no definite D call. CDR1 is LNHNV, CDR2 YYDKDF, per germline (reference sequence). V lost 0 bases, J lost 3 bases, and 11 bases lay in between. This CDR3 has 15 residues. CDR3 residues: CATSRDEAGYYGYTF. The CDR3 coding sequence is TGTGCCACCAGCAGAGATGAGGCGGGGTACTATGGCTACACCTTC.

The J gene is TRBJ2-7, the V gene TRBV27; D call uncertain. The CDR3 is 13 amino acids. Trimming removed 3 bases at V and 2 bases at J, with 8 bases between. From germline, CDR1 is MNHEY and CDR2 SMNVEV (reference sequence). CDR3 in DNA: TGTGCCAGCAGTTTGAACCCAACCTACGAGCAGTACTTC. It translates to CASSLNPTYEQYF.

The chain links TRBV23-1 to TRBJ1-2; TRBD1 aligns across 8 bases. TRBV23-1 is designated an ORF whose function remains uncertain. V trimming: 4 bases; J trimming: 3 bases; junction bases outside the gene matches: 10. The CDR3 has 16 amino acids. CDR3 nucleotides: TGCGCCAGCAGTCGGCACAGGGGGAGCGGGGACTATGGCTACACCTTC. It yields the protein CASSRHRGSGDYGYTF.

V is TRBV28 and J is TRBJ2-7; TRBD1 aligns across 9 bases. Germline-derived CDR1 and CDR2 are MDHEN and SYDVKM. The CDR3 runs to 10 residues. Germline trimming cut 7 bases from V and 12 bases from J; bases unmatched to any gene: 4. The CDR3 DNA reads as TGTGCCAGCATTCGGGACAGGGTGTACTTC. Amino acid sequence: CASIRDRVYF.

The CDR3 nucleotides are TGTGCCAGCAGTGGTAGCGGGTCTGCCGCATACGAGCAGTACTTC. It encodes CASSGSGSAAYEQYF. The gene calls are TRBV2 and TRBJ2-7; TRBD2 matches at 7 bases. CDR3 length: 15 amino acids. The ends lost 4 bases at V and 4 bases at J; junction bases unmatched: 10. Looked up from germline, CDR1 is SNHLY and CDR2 is FYNNEI.

V usage is TRBV6-6 and J usage is TRBJ1-5, with unresolved D. The germline V gene encodes CDR1 MNHNY and CDR2 SVGAGI (reference sequence). The CDR3 runs to 14 residues. Trimming removed 2 bases from V and 7 bases from J, with 12 bases in between. The CDR3 is CASSYKGSRQPQHF. The CDR3 DNA is TGTGCCAGCAGTTACAAGGGTAGTCGACAGCCCCAGCATTTT.

There are a few counts of this clone. The chain is built from TRBV5-1 and TRBJ2-3, with 9 bases identical to TRBD2. The CDR3 has 16 residues. Germline V gives CDR1 SGHRS, CDR2 YFSETQ. After removal of 3 bases from V and 5 bases from J, the junction contained 10 bases not matched to a gene. The CDR3 sequence is CASSSQTSGIIDTQYF. The CDR3 DNA sequence: TGCGCCAGCAGCTCTCAGACTAGCGGCATAATAGATACGCAGTATTTT. Full variable domain (outside the CDR3, taken from reference TRBV5-1 and TRBJ2-3): KAGVTQTPRYLIKTRGQQVTLSCSPISGHRSVSWYQQTPGQGLQFLFEYFSETQRNKGNFPGRFSGRQFSNSRSEMNVSTLELGDSALYLCASSSQTSGIIDTQYFGPGTRLTVL.

The CDR3 region is CASSKMWRGDHLAKNIQYF. The DNA of the CDR3 is TGTGCCAGCAGCAAAATGTGGAGGGGCGATCATCTAGCCAAAAACATTCAGTACTTC. The chain uses TRBV21-1 and TRBJ2-4; the D call of TRBD2 is as the table states it, not checked on the DNA. TRBV21-1 is a known pseudogene. The CDR3 runs 19 residues.

The chain carries TRBV7-9 and TRBJ1-1; D call uncertain. This CDR3 is 13 amino acids long. The V gene's germline CDR1 is SEHNR and CDR2 FQNEAQ (reference sequence). Trimming shortened V by 2 bases and J by 3 bases, and 7 bases separated the two germline ends. The CDR3 DNA reads TGTGCCAGCAGCTTACAGGTCGACACTGAAGCTTTCTTT. Its translation: CASSLQVDTEAFF.

The V and J genes are TRBV28 and TRBJ2-4; D is tentatively TRBD1 or TRBD2 (5 bases each). The germline CDR1 and CDR2 sequences are MDHEN and SYDVKM. The CDR3 extends over 13 amino acids. V dropped 5 bases and J dropped 9 bases, with 14 bases sitting between them. CDR3 residues: CASSRIRGSIQYF. The CDR3 region has the DNA TGTGCCAGCAGTAGGATCCGGGGCAGCATTCAGTACTTC.

CDR3 loop: CASTPRSAGERYEQYF. The CDR3 region has the DNA TGTGCCAGCACCCCAAGGTCAGCGGGAGAACGGTACGAGCAGTACTTC. The rearrangement links TRBV7-6 to TRBJ2-7; 8 bases are a match to TRBD2. CDR3 length equals 16 residues. V dropped 7 bases and J dropped 4; count of bases not matched to a gene: 15. Germline V gives CDR1 SGHVS, CDR2 FNYEAQ. The variable domain in full, with the rest retrieved from reference TRBV7-6 and TRBJ2-7, is GAGVSQSPRYKVTKRGQDVALRCDPISGHVSLYWYRQALGQGPEFLTYFNYEAQQDKSGLPNDRFSAERPEGSISTLTIQRTEQRDSAMYRCASTPRSAGERYEQYFGPGTRLTVT.

The CDR3 DNA sequence: TGCGCCAGCAGCCCAGCGGGAGAGACAGATACGCAGTATTTT. It yields the protein CASSPAGETDTQYF. This chain uses TRBV4-3 with TRBJ2-3; 8 bases fit TRBD2. The CDR3 length is 14 residues. The germline V gene encodes CDR1 LGHNA and CDR2 YSLEER. V trimming: 4 bases; J trimming: 3 bases; junction bases outside the gene matches: 3.

The chain is built from TRBV4-3 and TRBJ2-5, with D possibly matching TRBD2 (5 bases). This CDR3 comprises 16 residues. In germline, CDR1 is LGHNA, CDR2 YSLEER. The ends were cut back, 0 bases at V and 4 bases at J, with 15 bases in the middle. CDR3 nucleotide sequence: TGCGCCAGCAGCCAAGATCGGGGTTTAGGAGGAGAGACCCAGTACTTC. Its translation is CASSQDRGLGGETQYF.

The V call is TRBV21-1, the J call TRBJ1-5; TRBD1, the table's D call, was not compared with the DNA. TRBV21-1 is noted as a pseudogene. The CDR3 contains 19 residues. The CDR3 region has the DNA TGTGCCAGCAGCCAGGGGCAGGGGACGCGAGGGAGCAGCAATCAGCCCCAGCATTTT. It specifies CASSQGQGTRGSSNQPQHF.